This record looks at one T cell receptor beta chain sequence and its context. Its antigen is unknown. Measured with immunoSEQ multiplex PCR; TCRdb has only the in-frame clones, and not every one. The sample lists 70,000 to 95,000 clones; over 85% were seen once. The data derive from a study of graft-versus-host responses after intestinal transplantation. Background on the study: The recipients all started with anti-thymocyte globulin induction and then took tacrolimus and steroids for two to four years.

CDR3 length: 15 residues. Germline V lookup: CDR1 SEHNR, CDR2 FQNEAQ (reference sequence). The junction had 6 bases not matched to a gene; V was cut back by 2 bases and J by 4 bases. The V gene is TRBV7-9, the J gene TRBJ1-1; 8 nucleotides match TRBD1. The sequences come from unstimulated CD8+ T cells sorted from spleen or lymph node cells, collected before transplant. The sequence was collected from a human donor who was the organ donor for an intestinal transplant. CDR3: CASSLSGQGRTEAFF. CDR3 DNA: TGTGCCAGCAGCTTATCCGGACAGGGTCGCACTGAAGCTTTCTTT.